This T cell receptor (beta chain) comes out of a study of blood T cell repertoires in COVID-19. This CDR3 has 14 amino acids. The V end lost 1 base, the J end lost 0 bases, and 5 bases lay between the germline ends. Germline CDR1 SGHNT, CDR2 YENEEA. This clone was counted between two and nine times. Data came from immunoSEQ multiplex PCR; TCRdb stores just in-frame clones and leaves some out. The profile shows over 250,000 clones, around 86% of them singletons. This chain joins TRBV11-3 and TRBJ2-3; TRBD2 is a possible D gene (5 bases). Material for sequencing was peripheral blood. The clonotype was recovered from a human donor in a cohort sampled during active COVID-19. The CDR3 sequence: CASSLAGSTDTQYF. CDR3 sequence (DNA): TGTGCCAGCAGCTTAGCGGGGAGCACAGATACGCAGTATTTT.